These T cell receptor beta chains were read from a single sample in a study of cytomegalovirus exposure and HLA in healthy donors. Data came from immunoSEQ multiplex PCR; TCRdb stores just in-frame clones and leaves some out. The sample lists 110,000 or so clones, roughly 80% occurring once. Sequenced sample: PBMCs. The receptors here all came from a man aged 45-65 years in good health and CMV-seropositive. Each CDR3 is given with its conserved first and last residue. Fields, in order: J gene, V gene, D gene, clone size, CDR3 DNA, CDR3 protein. D genes are given only for firm matches. Clone size is given for some rows only: seen once, a few or many times, or a class if the clone is expanded.

j_call: TRBJ1-1
v_call: TRBV5-5
d_call: .
clone_size: .
cdr3_nt: TGTGCCAGCAGCTTGGCGCTCTCCGCGGGCACTGAAGCTTTCTTT
cdr3_aa: CASSLALSAGTEAFF

j_call: TRBJ1-4
v_call: TRBV6-6
d_call: .
clone_size: .
cdr3_nt: TGTGCCAGCAGTTACTCTCGGCCCCAAGGAGAAGAAAAACTGTTTTTT
cdr3_aa: CASSYSRPQGEEKLFF

j_call: TRBJ1-5
v_call: TRBV21-1
d_call: .
clone_size: .
cdr3_nt: TGTGCCAGCAGGGTATTCCAGGGCGTTCAGCCCCAGCATTTT
cdr3_aa: CASRVFQGVQPQHF

j_call: TRBJ2-3
v_call: TRBV5-6
d_call: TRBD2
clone_size: few
cdr3_nt: TGTGCCAGCAGCTTGAGGGGACTAGCGATAGATACGCAGTATTTT
cdr3_aa: CASSLRGLAIDTQYF

j_call: TRBJ2-1
v_call: TRBV2
d_call: TRBD2
clone_size: once
cdr3_nt: TGTGCCAGCAGCCCGGGACTAGCGGGAGTGGGCCCCTACAATGAGCAGTTCTTC
cdr3_aa: CASSPGLAGVGPYNEQFF

j_call: TRBJ2-6
v_call: TRBV4-2
d_call: TRBD1
clone_size: .
cdr3_nt: TGTGCCAGCAGCCTGGAAGGGACAGCTGGGGCCAACGTCCTGACTTTC
cdr3_aa: CASSLEGTAGANVLTF

j_call: TRBJ2-1
v_call: TRBV29-1
d_call: TRBD1
clone_size: few
cdr3_nt: TGCAGCGTTGAAGGAGGGACAGGGGTCTACAATGAGCAGTTCTTC
cdr3_aa: CSVEGGTGVYNEQFF

j_call: TRBJ1-4
v_call: TRBV7-9
d_call: TRBD1
clone_size: .
cdr3_nt: TGTGCCAGCAGCTTACTGGACAGGGGAGAAAAACTGTTTTTT
cdr3_aa: CASSLLDRGEKLFF

j_call: TRBJ2-1
v_call: TRBV27
d_call: TRBD2
clone_size: .
cdr3_nt: TGTGCCAGCAGGCAACTAGCGGGAGGTGCTGAGCAGTTCTTC
cdr3_aa: CASRQLAGGAEQFF

j_call: TRBJ2-3
v_call: TRBV28
d_call: TRBD2
clone_size: .
cdr3_nt: TGTGCCAGCAGTTTAGAGGGAGCGGGGGCGGATACGCAGTATTTT
cdr3_aa: CASSLEGAGADTQYF

j_call: TRBJ2-3
v_call: TRBV6-5
d_call: TRBD1
clone_size: .
cdr3_nt: TGTGCCAGCAGATCGGGACAGGGGGAAACAGATACGCAGTATTTT
cdr3_aa: CASRSGQGETDTQYF

j_call: TRBJ1-1
v_call: TRBV4-1
d_call: .
clone_size: .
cdr3_nt: TGCGCCAGCAGCCATTCTCTGGGCGGGAATACTGAAGCTTTCTTT
cdr3_aa: CASSHSLGGNTEAFF

j_call: TRBJ1-1
v_call: TRBV7-2
d_call: .
clone_size: few
cdr3_nt: TGTGCCAGCAGCTTAGGCCCCACACGGGGAGAAGCTTTCTTT
cdr3_aa: CASSLGPTRGEAFF

j_call: TRBJ2-1
v_call: TRBV7-2
d_call: .
clone_size: .
cdr3_nt: TGTGCCAGCAAATTAGAGCGGCAGCATAGGCAGTTCTTC
cdr3_aa: CASKLERQHRQFF

j_call: TRBJ1-1
v_call: TRBV6-6
d_call: .
clone_size: .
cdr3_nt: TGTGCCAGCAGTTACCCCATGAACACTGAAGCTTTCTTT
cdr3_aa: CASSYPMNTEAFF

j_call: TRBJ1-3
v_call: TRBV5-1
d_call: .
clone_size: once
cdr3_nt: TGCGCCAGCAGCAGTTCAGGATCCTCTGGAAACACCATATATTTT
cdr3_aa: CASSSSGSSGNTIYF

j_call: TRBJ2-7
v_call: TRBV30
d_call: TRBD2
clone_size: .
cdr3_nt: TGTGCCTGGAGCCAGGGACTAGGAAGGGAGCAGTACTTC
cdr3_aa: CAWSQGLGREQYF

j_call: TRBJ2-7
v_call: TRBV10-2
d_call: .
clone_size: .
cdr3_nt: TGCGCCAGCAGTAGAGAGACCTACGAGCAGTACTTC
cdr3_aa: CASSRETYEQYF

j_call: TRBJ1-1
v_call: TRBV18
d_call: .
clone_size: .
cdr3_nt: TGTGCCAGCTCACCACCAGGGGTTAGTACGGCTTTCTTT
cdr3_aa: CASSPPGVSTAFF

j_call: TRBJ2-1
v_call: TRBV5-1
d_call: TRBD2
clone_size: .
cdr3_nt: TGCGCCAGCAGCTTGGGTGAGACTAGCAGGGATGAGCAGTTCTTC
cdr3_aa: CASSLGETSRDEQFF

j_call: TRBJ1-2
v_call: TRBV6-6
d_call: .
clone_size: .
cdr3_nt: TGTGCCAGCAGTCGCCGGGACTCTGACTATGGCTACACCTTC
cdr3_aa: CASSRRDSDYGYTF

j_call: TRBJ2-7
v_call: TRBV11-2
d_call: .
clone_size: .
cdr3_nt: TGTGCCAGCAGCTTACAGTGGGAGCAGTACTTC
cdr3_aa: CASSLQWEQYF